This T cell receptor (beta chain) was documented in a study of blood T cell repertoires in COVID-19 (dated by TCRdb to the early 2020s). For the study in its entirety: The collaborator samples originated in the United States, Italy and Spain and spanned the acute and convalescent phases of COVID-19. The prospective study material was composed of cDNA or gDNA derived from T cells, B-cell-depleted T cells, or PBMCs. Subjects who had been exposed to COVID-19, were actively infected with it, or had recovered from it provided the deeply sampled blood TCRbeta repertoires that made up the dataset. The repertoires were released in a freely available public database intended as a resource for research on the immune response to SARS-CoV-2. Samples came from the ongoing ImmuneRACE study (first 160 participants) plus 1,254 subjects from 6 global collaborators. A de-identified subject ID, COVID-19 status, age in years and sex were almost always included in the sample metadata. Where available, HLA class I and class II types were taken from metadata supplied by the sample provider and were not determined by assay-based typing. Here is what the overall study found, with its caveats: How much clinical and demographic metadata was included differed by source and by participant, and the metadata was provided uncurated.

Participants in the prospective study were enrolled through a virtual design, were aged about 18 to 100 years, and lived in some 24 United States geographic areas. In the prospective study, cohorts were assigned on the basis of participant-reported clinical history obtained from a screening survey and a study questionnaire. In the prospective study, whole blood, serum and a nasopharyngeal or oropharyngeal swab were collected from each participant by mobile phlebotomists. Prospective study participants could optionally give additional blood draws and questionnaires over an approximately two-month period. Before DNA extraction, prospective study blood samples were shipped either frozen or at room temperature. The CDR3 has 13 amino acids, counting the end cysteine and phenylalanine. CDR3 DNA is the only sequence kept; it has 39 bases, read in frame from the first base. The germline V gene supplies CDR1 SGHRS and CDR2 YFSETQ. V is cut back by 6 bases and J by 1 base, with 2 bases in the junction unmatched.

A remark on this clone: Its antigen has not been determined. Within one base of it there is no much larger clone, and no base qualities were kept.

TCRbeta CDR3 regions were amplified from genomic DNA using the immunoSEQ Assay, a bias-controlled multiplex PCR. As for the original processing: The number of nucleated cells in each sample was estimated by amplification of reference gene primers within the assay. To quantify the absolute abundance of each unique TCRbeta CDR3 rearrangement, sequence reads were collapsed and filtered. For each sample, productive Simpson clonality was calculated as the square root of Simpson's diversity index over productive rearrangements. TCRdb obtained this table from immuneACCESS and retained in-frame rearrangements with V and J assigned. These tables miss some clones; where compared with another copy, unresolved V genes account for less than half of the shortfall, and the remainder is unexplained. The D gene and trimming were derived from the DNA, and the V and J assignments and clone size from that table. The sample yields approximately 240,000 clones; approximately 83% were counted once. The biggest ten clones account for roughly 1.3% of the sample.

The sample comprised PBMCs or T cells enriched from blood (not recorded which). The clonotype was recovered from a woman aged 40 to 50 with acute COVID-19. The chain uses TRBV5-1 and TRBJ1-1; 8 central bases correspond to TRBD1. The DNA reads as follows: TGCGCCAGCACGGGACAGGCGAACACTGAAGCTTTCTTT. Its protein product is CASTGQANTEAFF.